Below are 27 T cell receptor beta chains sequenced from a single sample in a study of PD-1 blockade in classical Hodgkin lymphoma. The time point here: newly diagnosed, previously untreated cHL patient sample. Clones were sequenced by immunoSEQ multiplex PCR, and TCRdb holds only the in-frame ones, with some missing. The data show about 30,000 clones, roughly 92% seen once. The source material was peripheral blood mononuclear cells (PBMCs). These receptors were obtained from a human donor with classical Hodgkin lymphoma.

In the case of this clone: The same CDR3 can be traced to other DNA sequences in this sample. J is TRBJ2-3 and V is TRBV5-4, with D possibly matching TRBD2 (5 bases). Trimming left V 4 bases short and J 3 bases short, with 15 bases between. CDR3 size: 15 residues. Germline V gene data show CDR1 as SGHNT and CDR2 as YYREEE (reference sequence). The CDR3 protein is CASSPGSTGTDTQYF. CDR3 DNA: TGTGCCAGCAGCCCGGGATCTACGGGGACAGATACGCAGTATTTT.

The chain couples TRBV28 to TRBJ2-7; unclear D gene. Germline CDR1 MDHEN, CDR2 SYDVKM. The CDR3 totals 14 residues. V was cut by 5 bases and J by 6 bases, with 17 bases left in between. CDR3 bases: TGTGCCAGCAGTCCGATTATGGTCTATAGCGAGCAGTACTTC. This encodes CASSPIMVYSEQYF.

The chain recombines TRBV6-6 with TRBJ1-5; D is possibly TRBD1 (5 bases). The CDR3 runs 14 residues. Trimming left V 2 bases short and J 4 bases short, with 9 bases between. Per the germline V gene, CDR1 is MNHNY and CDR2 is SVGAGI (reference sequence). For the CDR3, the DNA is TGTGCCAGCAGTTACCCCGGGGGGAATCAGCCCCAGCATTTT. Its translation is CASSYPGGNQPQHF.

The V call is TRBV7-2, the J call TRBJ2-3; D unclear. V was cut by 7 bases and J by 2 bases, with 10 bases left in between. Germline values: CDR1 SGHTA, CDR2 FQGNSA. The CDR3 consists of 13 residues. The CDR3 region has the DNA TGTGCCAGCATCGGACGCTACACAGATACGCAGTATTTT. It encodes CASIGRYTDTQYF.

In DNA, the CDR3 is TGTGCCAGCAGTTTAGTCGGGGGGGCTAATGAAAAACTGTTTTTT. It translates to CASSLVGGANEKLFF. The V call is TRBV28, the J call TRBJ1-4; weak D call: TRBD1 (5 bases). This CDR3 contains 15 residues. V was pared by 2 bases and J by 3 bases, with 10 bases between. Germline V lookup: CDR1 MDHEN, CDR2 SYDVKM. Supplemented by reference TRBV28 and TRBJ1-4, the full variable domain reads DVKVTQSSRYLVKRTGEKVFLECVQDMDHENMFWYRQDPGLGLRLIYFSYDVKMKEKGDIPEGYSVSREKKERFSLILESASTNQTSMYLCASSLVGGANEKLFFGSGTQLSVL.

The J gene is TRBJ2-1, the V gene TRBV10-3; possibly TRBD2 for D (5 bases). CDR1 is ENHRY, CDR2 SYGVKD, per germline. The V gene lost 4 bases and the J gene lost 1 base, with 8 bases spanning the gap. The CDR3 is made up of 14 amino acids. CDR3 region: CAISGGLSYNEQFF. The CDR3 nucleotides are TGTGCCATCAGTGGAGGGCTATCCTACAATGAGCAGTTCTTC.

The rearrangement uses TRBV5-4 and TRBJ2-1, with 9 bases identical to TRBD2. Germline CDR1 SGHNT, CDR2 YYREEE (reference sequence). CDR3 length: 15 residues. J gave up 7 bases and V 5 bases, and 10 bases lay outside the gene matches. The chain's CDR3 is CASSRSGRLENEQFF. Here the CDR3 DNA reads TGTGCCAGCAGTCGAAGCGGGAGGTTGGAGAATGAGCAGTTCTTC.

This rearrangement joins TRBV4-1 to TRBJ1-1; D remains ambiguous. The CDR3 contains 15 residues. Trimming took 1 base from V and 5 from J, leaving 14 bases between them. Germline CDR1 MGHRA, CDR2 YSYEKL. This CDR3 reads CASSQVAFPGTEAFF. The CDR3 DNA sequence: TGCGCCAGCAGCCAAGTGGCTTTCCCGGGGACTGAAGCTTTCTTT.

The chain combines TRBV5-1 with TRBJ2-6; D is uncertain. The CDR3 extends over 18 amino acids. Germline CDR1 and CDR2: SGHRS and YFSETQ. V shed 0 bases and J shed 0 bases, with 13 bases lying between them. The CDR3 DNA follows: TGCGCCAGCAGCTTGGGTCTGGGAATAAGCTCTGGGGCCAACGTCCTGACTTTC. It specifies CASSLGLGISSGANVLTF.

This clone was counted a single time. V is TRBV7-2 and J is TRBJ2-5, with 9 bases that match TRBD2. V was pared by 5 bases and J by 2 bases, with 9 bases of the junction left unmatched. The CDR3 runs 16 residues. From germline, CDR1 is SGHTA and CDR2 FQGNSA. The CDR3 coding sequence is TGTGCCAGCAGCCAAGGTGGCGGGAGGGTACAAGAGACCCAGTACTTC. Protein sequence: CASSQGGGRVQETQYF.

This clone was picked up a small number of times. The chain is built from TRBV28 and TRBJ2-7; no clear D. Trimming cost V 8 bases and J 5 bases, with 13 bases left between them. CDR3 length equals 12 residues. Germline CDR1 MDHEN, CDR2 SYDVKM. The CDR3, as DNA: TGTGCCAGCCAGGTGGGCCCCCACGAGCAGTACTTC. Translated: CASQVGPHEQYF.

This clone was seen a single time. DNA of the CDR3: TGTGCTAGTGGTTTGGAACAGGGAATTGGCACTGAAGCTTTCTTT. Translated: CASGLEQGIGTEAFF. The chain joins TRBV12-5 to TRBJ1-1; TRBD1 might be the D (6 bases). CDR1 and CDR2 from the germline V gene are LGHNT and FRNRAP. The CDR3 is made up of 15 amino acids. V shed 1 base and J shed 4 bases, with 13 bases lying between them.

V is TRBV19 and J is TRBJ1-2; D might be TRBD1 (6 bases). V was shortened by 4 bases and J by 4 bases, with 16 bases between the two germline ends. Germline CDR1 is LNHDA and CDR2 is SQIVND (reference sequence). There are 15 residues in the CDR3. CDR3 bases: TGTGCCAGTAGTAACCAACAGGGACAAGCCTATGGCTACACCTTC. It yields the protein CASSNQQGQAYGYTF.

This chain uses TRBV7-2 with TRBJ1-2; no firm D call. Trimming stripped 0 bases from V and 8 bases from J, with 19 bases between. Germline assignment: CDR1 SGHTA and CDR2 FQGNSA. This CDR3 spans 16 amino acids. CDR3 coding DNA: TGTGCCAGCAGCTTAGCATCTAGCAGAACTTTTAACGGCTACACCTTC. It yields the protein CASSLASSRTFNGYTF.

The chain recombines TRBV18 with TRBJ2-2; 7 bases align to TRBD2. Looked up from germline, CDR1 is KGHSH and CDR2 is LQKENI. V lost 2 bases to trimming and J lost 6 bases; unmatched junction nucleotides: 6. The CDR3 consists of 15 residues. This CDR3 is CASSPVTSSPGELFF. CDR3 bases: TGTGCCAGCTCACCAGTGACTAGCTCCCCCGGGGAGCTGTTTTTT. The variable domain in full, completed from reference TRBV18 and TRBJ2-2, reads NAGVMQNPRHLVRRRGQEARLRCSPMKGHSHVYWYRQLPEEGLKFMVYLQKENIIDESGMPKERFSAEFPKEGPSILRIQQVVRGDSAAYFCASSPVTSSPGELFFGEGSRLTVL.

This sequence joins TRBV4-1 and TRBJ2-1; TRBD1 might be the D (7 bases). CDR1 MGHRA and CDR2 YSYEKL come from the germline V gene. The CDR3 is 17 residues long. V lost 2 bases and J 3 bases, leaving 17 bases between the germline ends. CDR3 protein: CASSQPQGGVGYNEQFF. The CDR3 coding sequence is TGCGCCAGCAGCCAACCTCAGGGGGGAGTCGGCTACAATGAGCAGTTCTTC.

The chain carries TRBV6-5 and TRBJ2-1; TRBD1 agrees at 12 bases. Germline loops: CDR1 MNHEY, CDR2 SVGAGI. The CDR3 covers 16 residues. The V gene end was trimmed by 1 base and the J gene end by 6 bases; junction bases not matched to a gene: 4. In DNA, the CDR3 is TGTGCCAGCAGTTACTGGGACAGGGGGCCGGGCAATGAGCAGTTCTTC. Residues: CASSYWDRGPGNEQFF.

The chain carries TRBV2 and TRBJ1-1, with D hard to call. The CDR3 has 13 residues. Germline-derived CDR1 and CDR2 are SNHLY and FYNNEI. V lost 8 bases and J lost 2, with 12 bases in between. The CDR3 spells CASGKTLNTEAFF. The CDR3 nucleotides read TGTGCCAGCGGTAAGACCTTAAACACTGAAGCTTTCTTT.

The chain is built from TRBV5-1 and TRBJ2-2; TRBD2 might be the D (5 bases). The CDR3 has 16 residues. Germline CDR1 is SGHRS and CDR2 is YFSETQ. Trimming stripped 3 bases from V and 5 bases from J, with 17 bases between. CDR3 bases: TGCGCCAGCAGCTCGGACGAGGGCCTCGGGACCGGGGAGCTGTTTTTT. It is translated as CASSSDEGLGTGELFF.

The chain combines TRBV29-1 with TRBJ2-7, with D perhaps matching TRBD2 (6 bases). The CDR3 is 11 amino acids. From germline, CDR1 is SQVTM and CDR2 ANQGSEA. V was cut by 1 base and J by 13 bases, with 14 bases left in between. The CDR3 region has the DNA TGCAGCGTTGAAGGAGGAGGGTGGCTCTACTTC. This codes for CSVEGGGWLYF.

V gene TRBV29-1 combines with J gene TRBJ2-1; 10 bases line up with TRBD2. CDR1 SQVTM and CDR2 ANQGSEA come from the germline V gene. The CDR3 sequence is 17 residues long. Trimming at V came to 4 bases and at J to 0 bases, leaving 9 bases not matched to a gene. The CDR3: CSVAGLAGASSYNEQFF. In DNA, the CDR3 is TGCAGCGTTGCAGGCCTAGCGGGAGCTAGCTCCTACAATGAGCAGTTCTTC.

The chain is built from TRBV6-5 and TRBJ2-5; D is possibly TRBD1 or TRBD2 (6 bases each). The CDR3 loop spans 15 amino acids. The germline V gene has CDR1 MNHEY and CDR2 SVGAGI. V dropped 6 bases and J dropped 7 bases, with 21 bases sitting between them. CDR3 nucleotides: TGTGCCAGCAGGCGGGACGCAGGGGAATCCGGGACCCAGTACTTC. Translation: CASRRDAGESGTQYF.

CDR3 amino acids: CASSYSVTVAKNIQYF. CDR3 DNA: TGTGCCAGCAGTTACTCAGTCACCGTAGCCAAAAACATTCAGTACTTC. This chain links TRBV6-5 with TRBJ2-4; D remains ambiguous. Germline V gene data show CDR1 as MNHEY and CDR2 as SVGAGI. The V gene lost 0 bases and the J gene lost 0 bases, with 9 bases spanning the gap. This CDR3 has 16 amino acids.

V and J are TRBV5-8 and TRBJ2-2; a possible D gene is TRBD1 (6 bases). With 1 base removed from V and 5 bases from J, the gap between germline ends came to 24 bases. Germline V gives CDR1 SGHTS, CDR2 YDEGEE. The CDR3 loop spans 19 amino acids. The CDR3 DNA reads TGTGCCAGCAGCTTGTTCCGAGGCTCACTCAAAGGGGGTACCGGGGAGCTGTTTTTT. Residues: CASSLFRGSLKGGTGELFF.

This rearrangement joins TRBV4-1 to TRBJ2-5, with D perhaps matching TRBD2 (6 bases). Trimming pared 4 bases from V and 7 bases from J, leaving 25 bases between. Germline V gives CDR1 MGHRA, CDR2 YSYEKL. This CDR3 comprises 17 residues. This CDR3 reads CASSPVYGTRDGGTQYF. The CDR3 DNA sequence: TGCGCCAGCAGCCCTGTATACGGGACCCGCGACGGGGGGACCCAGTACTTC.

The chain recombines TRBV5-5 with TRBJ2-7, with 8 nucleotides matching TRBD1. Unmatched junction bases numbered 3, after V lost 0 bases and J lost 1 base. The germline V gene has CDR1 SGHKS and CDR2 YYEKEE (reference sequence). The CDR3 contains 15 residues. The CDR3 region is CASSLAGGESYEQYF. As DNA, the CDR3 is TGTGCCAGCAGCTTGGCAGGGGGCGAATCCTACGAGCAGTACTTC.

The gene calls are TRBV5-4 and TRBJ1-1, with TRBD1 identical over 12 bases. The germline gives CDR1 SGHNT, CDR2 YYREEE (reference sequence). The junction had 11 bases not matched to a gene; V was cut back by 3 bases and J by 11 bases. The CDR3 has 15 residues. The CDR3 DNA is TGTGCCAGCAGCTCCCGGGACAGGGGGCCTGTTAGGGCTTTCTTT. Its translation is CASSSRDRGPVRAFF.